The 27 T cell receptor beta chains reported below all come from one sample, sequenced in a study of shared clonotypes between healthy human individuals (dated by TCRdb to 2018 to 2020). Library construction relied on the immunoSEQ multiplex PCR assay. Entries here come from immuneACCESS through TCRdb and include only in-frame sequences with V and J called. Some clones fail to appear in such tables; in the studies checked, an unresolved V gene covers under half of the shortfall, and the cause of the remainder is unknown. In this sample the table shows about 980,000 clones, 76% of which occur a single time. The top ten hold nearly 1.5% of the sample. Sequencing used memory CD4+ T cells sorted from blood. In the paper's terms, the cell subset or site label means: CD45RA-negative fraction. The receptors here all came from a man aged 18-30 years in good health.

V usage is TRBV29-1 and J usage is TRBJ2-1, with a tentative D call TRBD2 (5 bases). The CDR3 sequence is 11 residues long. The V and J ends lost 3 bases and 15 bases respectively, with 15 bases between them. CDR1 is SQVTM and CDR2 is ANQGSEA in the germline V gene. CDR3 sequence (DNA): TGCAGCGTTGACCAAACGGGCCTAGCGTTCTTC. It is translated as CSVDQTGLAFF.

This chain connects TRBV18 to TRBJ1-1; 10 bases match TRBD1. Trimming took 3 bases from V and 5 from J; bases not matched to a gene: 6. CDR3 length: 15 residues. CDR1 and CDR2 (germline): KGHSH, LQKENI. CDR3 protein: CASSPLTGGLTEAFF. CDR3 sequence (DNA): TGTGCCAGCTCACCCTTGACAGGGGGCTTGACTGAAGCTTTCTTT.

The gene calls are TRBV15 and TRBJ1-5; D is ambiguous. Trimming shortened V by 0 bases and J by 9 bases, and 12 bases separated the two germline ends. Germline V gene sequence: CDR1 LNHNV, CDR2 YYDKDF (reference sequence). The CDR3 runs to 14 residues. This CDR3 is CATSRDPSEWPQHF. CDR3 coding DNA: TGTGCCACCAGCAGAGATCCGTCAGAATGGCCCCAGCATTTT.

The chain combines TRBV30 with TRBJ2-5; TRBD2 might be the D (6 bases). The germline V and J ends were trimmed by 3 bases and 2 bases, with 10 bases remaining between them. The CDR3 has 13 residues. Germline V gene data show CDR1 as GTSNPN and CDR2 as SVGIG (reference sequence). The chain's CDR3 is CAWSGRLQETQYF. CDR3 DNA: TGTGCCTGGAGCGGGAGACTTCAAGAGACCCAGTACTTC.

This sequence joins TRBV5-1 and TRBJ2-7; D gene ambiguous. The length of the CDR3 is 13 residues. From germline, CDR1 is SGHRS and CDR2 YFSETQ. V gave up 0 bases and J gave up 9 bases, with 13 bases separating them. This CDR3 is CASSLGTTTGQYF. The CDR3 region has the DNA TGCGCCAGCAGCTTGGGGACCACTACGGGGCAGTACTTC.

This clone has a handful of counts. The chain combines TRBV6-5 with TRBJ1-2; tentative D call: TRBD1 (6 bases). V lost 0 bases to trimming and J lost 5 bases, with 16 bases between them. Germline V CDR1 and CDR2: MNHEY, SVGAGI. CDR3 length: 16 residues. This CDR3 is CASSYSLDSTYYGYTF. In DNA form, the CDR3 reads TGTGCCAGCAGTTACTCTCTGGACAGTACTTATTATGGCTACACCTTC.

This clone has a single count. V is TRBV5-4 and J is TRBJ2-5, with TRBD1 identical over 9 bases. This CDR3 contains 15 residues. The V gene end was trimmed by 6 bases and the J gene end by 5 bases; junction bases not matched to a gene: 11. Per the germline V gene, CDR1 is SGHNT and CDR2 is YYREEE (reference sequence). CDR3 loop: CASTFGGDREETQYF. DNA for the CDR3: TGTGCCAGCACTTTTGGGGGGGACAGGGAGGAGACCCAGTACTTC.

The J gene is TRBJ2-3, the V gene TRBV6-1; unclear D gene. This CDR3 spans 17 amino acids. Trimming took off 3 bases at V and 4 bases at J, with 20 bases between the two ends. CDR1 is MNHNS, CDR2 SASEGT, per germline. DNA for the CDR3: TGTGCCAGCAGTGACGGCCTTTCTAGGTCATGGGCAGATACGCAGTATTTT. It yields the protein CASSDGLSRSWADTQYF.

The V gene is TRBV6-1, the J gene TRBJ2-7; 11 bases line up with TRBD2. The CDR3 is made up of 15 amino acids. CDR1 is MNHNS, CDR2 SASEGT, per germline. Trimming at V came to 4 bases and at J to 5 bases, leaving 7 bases not matched to a gene. The CDR3 DNA sequence: TGTGCCAGCAGTGGAGTAGCGGGGGGGGGCGACGAGCAGTACTTC. It specifies CASSGVAGGGDEQYF.

The chain is built from TRBV2 and TRBJ1-1; D is undetermined. The germline V gene encodes CDR1 SNHLY and CDR2 FYNNEI. There are 13 residues in the CDR3. Trimming removed 2 bases at V and 10 bases at J, with 14 bases between. In nucleotides, the CDR3 is TGTGCCAGCAGTGAATTGGGCCTGTTTGGAGCTTTCTTT. Translating gives CASSELGLFGAFF.

This clone was observed a handful of times. The chain combines TRBV5-1 with TRBJ2-1; TRBD2 matches 10 bases. CDR1 is SGHRS and CDR2 is YFSETQ in the germline V gene. The length of the CDR3 is 15 residues. V shed 4 bases and J 4 bases; nucleotides not matched to a gene: 5. CDR3 in amino acids: CASSTGLAEYNEQFF. CDR3 bases: TGCGCCAGCAGCACCGGACTAGCGGAGTACAATGAGCAGTTCTTC.

The chain links TRBV6-1 to TRBJ1-2, with D possibly being TRBD1 (5 bases). Germline V gene sequence: CDR1 MNHNS, CDR2 SASEGT. The CDR3 has 11 residues. Trimming took 7 bases from V and 4 from J, leaving 7 bases between them. CDR3 region: CASTQGYGYTF. CDR3 sequence (DNA): TGTGCCAGCACCCAGGGCTATGGCTACACCTTC.

This clone was recorded once. The chain joins TRBV2 to TRBJ2-7; TRBD1 or TRBD2 may be the D gene (5 bases each). The CDR3 is 13 residues long. Germline-derived CDR1 and CDR2 are SNHLY and FYNNEI. The germline V and J ends were trimmed by 5 bases and 2 bases, with 10 bases remaining between them. This CDR3 is CASSNPGPYEQYF. The CDR3 region has the DNA TGTGCCAGCAGTAATCCGGGACCCTACGAGCAGTACTTC.

V and J are TRBV7-2 and TRBJ1-2; TRBD1 matches at 8 bases. The CDR3 covers 14 residues. Germline V lookup: CDR1 SGHTA, CDR2 FQGNSA. J was trimmed by 8 bases and V by 4 bases; bases with no gene match: 9. The chain's CDR3 is CASSYGQGMRGYTF. CDR3 coding DNA: TGTGCCAGCAGCTACGGACAGGGTATGAGAGGCTACACCTTC. Full variable domain (outside the CDR3, taken from reference TRBV7-2 and TRBJ1-2): GAGVSQSPSNKVTEKGKDVELRCDPISGHTALYWYRQSLGQGLEFLIYFQGNSAPDKSGLPSDRFSAERTGGSVSTLTIQRTQQEDSAVYLCASSYGQGMRGYTFGSGTRLTVV.

V is TRBV9 and J is TRBJ2-1; no clear D gene. There are 16 residues in the CDR3. Germline assignment: CDR1 SGDLS and CDR2 YYNGEE. Deletions cut 3 bases from V and 1 base from J, with 14 bases between. CDR3 in amino acids: CASSGNSDTSYNEQFF. CDR3 in DNA: TGTGCCAGCAGCGGAAATAGTGATACTTCCTACAATGAGCAGTTCTTC.

This chain joins TRBV6-1 and TRBJ2-7, with a possible D match to TRBD1 (6 bases). V was clipped by 2 bases and J by 0 bases, with 8 bases between them. This CDR3 region has 14 residues. CDR1 is MNHNS, CDR2 SASEGT, per germline. In nucleotides, the CDR3 is TGTGCCAGCAGTGAAATGGACAGCTCCTACGAGCAGTACTTC. This gives the protein CASSEMDSSYEQYF.

The V and J genes are TRBV29-1 and TRBJ1-2; TRBD1 matches at 7 bases. The CDR3 loop spans 13 amino acids. Germline V gene data show CDR1 as SQVTM and CDR2 as ANQGSEA. Unmatched junction bases numbered 12, after V lost 6 bases and J lost 8 bases. DNA for the CDR3: TGCAGCGTCATCAAACAGGGGATGAGCGGCTACACCTTC. This gives the protein CSVIKQGMSGYTF.

The chain recombines TRBV11-2 with TRBJ1-1; the D is unclear. Trimming stripped 1 base from V and 4 bases from J, with 10 bases between. This CDR3 region has 14 residues. Germline V gene lookup returns CDR1 SGHAT and CDR2 FQNNGV. The CDR3 loop reads CASSLGARGTEAFF. Here the CDR3 DNA reads TGTGCCAGCAGCTTAGGGGCCCGGGGCACTGAAGCTTTCTTT.

The chain has TRBV28 and TRBJ2-6; 7 bases align to TRBD1. This CDR3 is built from 15 residues. V lost 7 bases and J lost 0; bases outside the gene matches: 3. Germline V CDR1 and CDR2: MDHEN, SYDVKM. CDR3 in DNA: TGTGCCAGCAAGGGGGCCGGCTCTGGGGCCAACGTCCTGACTTTC. Its protein is CASKGAGSGANVLTF.

V and J are TRBV7-2 and TRBJ1-4; weak D call: TRBD1 (5 bases). Germline CDR1 SGHTA, CDR2 FQGNSA. V lost 5 bases to trimming and J lost 8 bases, with 6 bases between them. The CDR3 runs 11 residues. This CDR3 is CASSDSEKLFF. Written as DNA, the CDR3 is TGTGCCAGCAGCGACAGCGAAAAACTGTTTTTT.

This chain links TRBV5-6 with TRBJ1-4; 9 bases match TRBD1. The V gene end was trimmed by 0 bases and the J gene end by 7 bases; junction bases not matched to a gene: 4. This CDR3 has 15 residues. Germline V gene data show CDR1 as SGHDT and CDR2 as YYEEEE. CDR3 sequence reads: CASSLAGQGGEKLFF. DNA of the CDR3: TGTGCCAGCAGCTTGGCGGGACAGGGTGGTGAAAAACTGTTTTTT.

The chain links TRBV11-1 to TRBJ2-7; 7 bases line up with TRBD2. Germline loops: CDR1 SGHAT, CDR2 FQDESV (reference sequence). Trimming took 5 bases from V and 3 from J; bases not matched to a gene: 7. This CDR3 comprises 14 residues. CDR3 nucleotides: TGTGCCAGCAGCAGGAGCGGGGCCAACTACGAGCAGTACTTC. This translates into CASSRSGANYEQYF.

The genes are TRBV5-1 and TRBJ2-2, with D possibly being TRBD2 (6 bases). There are 16 residues in the CDR3. The germline V and J ends were trimmed by 0 bases and 1 base, with 10 bases remaining between them. Germline V gene lookup returns CDR1 SGHRS and CDR2 YFSETQ. The CDR3 region is CASSLGDFLNTGELFF. CDR3 nucleotides: TGCGCCAGCAGCTTGGGGGACTTCCTGAACACCGGGGAGCTGTTTTTT.

This chain joins TRBV5-6 and TRBJ1-1, with 9 nucleotides matching TRBD1. The V and J ends lost 0 bases and 0 bases, in that order; junction bases with no gene match: 3. The CDR3 extends over 16 amino acids. Germline values: CDR1 SGHDT, CDR2 YYEEEE. CDR3 protein: CASSLGDRAMNTEAFF. The CDR3 DNA is TGTGCCAGCAGCTTGGGGGACAGGGCCATGAACACTGAAGCTTTCTTT. Based on the CDR3 plus reference TRBV5-6 and TRBJ1-1, the full variable domain is DAGVTQSPTHLIKTRGQQVTLRCSPKSGHDTVSWYQQALGQGPQFIFQYYEEEERQRGNFPDRFSGHQFPNYSSELNVNALLLGDSALYLCASSLGDRAMNTEAFFGQGTRLTVV.

This clone has only one observation. The V and J genes are TRBV29-1 and TRBJ2-7; D is possibly TRBD1 (5 bases). The CDR3 has 13 amino acids. Trimming left V 4 bases short and J 2 bases short, with 12 bases between. Germline V gene data show CDR1 as SQVTM and CDR2 as ANQGSEA. The CDR3 DNA follows: TGCAGCGTTGTGGGGCAGGCACCCTACGAGCAGTACTTC. Translated: CSVVGQAPYEQYF.

The chain combines TRBV7-6 with TRBJ1-3, with D unresolved. This CDR3 is built from 16 residues. V lost 1 base to trimming and J lost 1 base, with 11 bases between them. CDR1 is SGHVS, CDR2 FNYEAQ, per germline. CDR3 DNA sequence: TGTGCCAGCAGCTTAGGTGGATCGGGGTCTGGAAACACCATATATTTT. As protein: CASSLGGSGSGNTIYF.

This chain links TRBV11-3 with TRBJ2-7, with D possibly TRBD1 on 6 matching bases. V was shortened by 4 bases and J by 0 bases, with 10 bases between the two germline ends. This CDR3 is 14 amino acids long. Germline CDR1 and CDR2: SGHNT and YENEEA. The CDR3 loop is CASSSGASSYEQYF. The CDR3 DNA reads as TGTGCCAGCAGCTCAGGGGCAAGCTCCTACGAGCAGTACTTC.